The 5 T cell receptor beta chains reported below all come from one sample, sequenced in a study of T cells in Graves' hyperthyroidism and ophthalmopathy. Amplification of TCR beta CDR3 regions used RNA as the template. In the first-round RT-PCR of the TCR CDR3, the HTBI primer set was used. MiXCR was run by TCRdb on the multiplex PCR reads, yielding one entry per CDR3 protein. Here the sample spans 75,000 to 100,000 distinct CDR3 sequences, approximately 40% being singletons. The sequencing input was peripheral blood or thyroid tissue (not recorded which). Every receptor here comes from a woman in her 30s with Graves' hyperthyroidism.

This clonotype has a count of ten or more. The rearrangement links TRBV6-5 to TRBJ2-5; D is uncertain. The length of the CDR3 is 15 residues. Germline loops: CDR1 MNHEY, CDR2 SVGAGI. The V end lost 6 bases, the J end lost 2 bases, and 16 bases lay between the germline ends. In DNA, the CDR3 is TGTGCCAGCAGCCAAGGGATTATGGCGCAAGAGACCCAGTACTTC. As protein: CASSQGIMAQETQYF.

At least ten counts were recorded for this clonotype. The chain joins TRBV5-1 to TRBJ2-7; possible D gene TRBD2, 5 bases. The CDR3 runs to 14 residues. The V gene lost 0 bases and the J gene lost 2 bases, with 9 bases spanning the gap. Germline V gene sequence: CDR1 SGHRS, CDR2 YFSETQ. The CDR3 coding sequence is TGCGCCAGCAGCTTGGCCGGGATCCCCTACGAGCAGTACTTC. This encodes CASSLAGIPYEQYF.

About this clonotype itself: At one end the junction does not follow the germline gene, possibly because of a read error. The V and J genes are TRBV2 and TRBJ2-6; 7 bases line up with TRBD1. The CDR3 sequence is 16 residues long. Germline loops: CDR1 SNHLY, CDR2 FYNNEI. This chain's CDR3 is CASSMDRSPGANVLAF. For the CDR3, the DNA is TGTGCCAGCAGCATGGACAGGTCTCCTGGGGCCAACGTCCTGGCTTTC. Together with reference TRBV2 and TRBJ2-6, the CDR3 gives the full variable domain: EPEVTQTPSHQVTQMGQEVILRCVPISNHLYFYWYRQILGQKVEFLVSFYNNEISEKSEIFDDQFSVERPDGSNFTLKIRSTKLEDSAMYFCASSMDRSPGANVLAFGAGSRLTVL.

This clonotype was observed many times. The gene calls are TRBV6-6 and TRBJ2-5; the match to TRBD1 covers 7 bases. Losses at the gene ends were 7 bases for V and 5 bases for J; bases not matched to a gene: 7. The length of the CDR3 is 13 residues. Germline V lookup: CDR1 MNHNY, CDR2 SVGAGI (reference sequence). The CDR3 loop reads CASTLQGRETQYF. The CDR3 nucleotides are TGTGCCAGCACCCTACAGGGGCGGGAGACCCAGTACTTC.

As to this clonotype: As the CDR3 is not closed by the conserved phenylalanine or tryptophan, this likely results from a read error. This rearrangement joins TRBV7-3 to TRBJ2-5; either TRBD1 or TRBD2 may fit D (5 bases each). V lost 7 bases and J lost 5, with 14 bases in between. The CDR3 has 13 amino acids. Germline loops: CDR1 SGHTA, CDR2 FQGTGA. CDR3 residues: CASNPGTGETQYL. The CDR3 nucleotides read TGTGCCAGCAACCCCGGGACCGGTGAGACCCAGTACCTC.